This is a list of T cell receptor beta chains from one sample in a study of PD-1 blockade in classical Hodgkin lymphoma. The protocol was immunoSEQ multiplex PCR, while the TCRdb copy is restricted to in-frame clones and leaves out a portion. The table includes more than 9,500 clones, roughly three quarters detected once. This sample comprised CD4+ T cells from blood, obtained at baseline. Source of these receptors: a human donor with classical Hodgkin lymphoma. The CDR3 runs from the conserved cysteine through the conserved F or W. A D gene is named only where the DNA matches it firmly. The listing skips clone size in some rows; elsewhere it reads once, few, many or a size class.

>NA|NA|TRBJ1-6|TRBV14
TGTGCCAGCAGCCAACCGACAGGCTATAATTCACCCCTCCACTTT
CASSQPTGYNSPLHF
>NA|NA|TRBJ1-6|TRBV11-3
TGTGCCAGCAGCTTGACAGGCTTGAATTCACCCCTCCACTTT
CASSLTGLNSPLHF
>TRBD1|NA|TRBJ1-5|TRBV5-6
TGTGCCAGCAGCCTGAGGGGACAGGGGGGGATTGGCAATCAGCCCCAGCATTTT
CASSLRGQGGIGNQPQHF
>NA|NA|TRBJ1-2|TRBV6-5
TGTGCCAGCAGTTACGGACGGGAAGGTGGCTACACCTTC
CASSYGREGGYTF
>TRBD2|NA|TRBJ2-1|TRBV19
TGTGCCAGTAGTATAGAAGGAGCGGGGGAATACAATGAGCAGTTCTTC
CASSIEGAGEYNEQFF
>NA|NA|TRBJ2-2|TRBV9
TGTGCCAGCAGCGGTCGGGGGTACAACACCGGGGAGCTGTTTTTT
CASSGRGYNTGELFF
>TRBD1|few|TRBJ1-1|TRBV18
TGTGCCAGCTCACCGCAGGGGGATACTGAAGCTTTCTTT
CASSPQGDTEAFF
>NA|NA|TRBJ1-3|TRBV4-3
TGCGCCAGCAGCCAATTACTCGGACCCCGCTCTGGAAACACCATATATTTT
CASSQLLGPRSGNTIYF
>TRBD2|NA|TRBJ2-4|TRBV4-3
TGCGCCAGCAGCCAAGATTTGGCCGGTCTAGCGGGGGGGCGGGACATTCAGTACTTC
CASSQDLAGLAGGRDIQYF
>TRBD1|NA|TRBJ1-2|TRBV29-1
TGCAGCGTTTCCGTGGACAGGGACTATGGCTACACCTTC
CSVSVDRDYGYTF
>NA|NA|TRBJ1-5|TRBV19
TGTGCCACCGGGGACCTTAATAGCAATCAGCCCCAGCATTTT
CATGDLNSNQPQHF
>TRBD2|NA|TRBJ2-3|TRBV9
TGTGCCAGCAGCGTAGCAGCTAGCGGGTTTGGCGATACGCAGTATTTT
CASSVAASGFGDTQYF
>NA|few|TRBJ1-1|TRBV6-5
TGTGCCAGCAGATACATCGGACGGGGTGAAGCTTTCTTT
CASRYIGRGEAFF
>NA|few|TRBJ1-5|TRBV7-2
TGTGCCAGCAGCTTAACCGGGCCCGGACCCCAGCATTTT
CASSLTGPGPQHF
>NA|few|TRBJ2-7|TRBV9
TGTGCCAGCAGCGTCGGGCACGACTACGAGCAGTACTTC
CASSVGHDYEQYF
>NA|NA|TRBJ1-1|TRBV7-9
TGTGCCAGCAGCTTAGAGGGCAGAAACACTGAAGCTTTCTTT
CASSLEGRNTEAFF
>NA|NA|TRBJ1-5|TRBV19
TGTGCCAGTAGTATACAAGGGCCTCTTGAGCCCCAGCATTTT
CASSIQGPLEPQHF
>TRBD1|NA|TRBJ1-6|TRBV15
TGTGCCACCAGCAGCGCGCAGGGGGCGAGGGCCTATAATTCACCCCTCCACTTT
CATSSAQGARAYNSPLHF
>NA|NA|TRBJ1-2|TRBV27
TGTGCCAGCAGTTTAAGGGTAGGGATTGTCTATGGCTACACCTTC
CASSLRVGIVYGYTF
>TRBD1|NA|TRBJ1-1|TRBV27
TGTGCCAGCAGTCAAGTCCCAGGGGGAACTGAAGCTTTCTTT
CASSQVPGGTEAFF
>NA|NA|TRBJ1-2|TRBV5-6
TGTGCCAGCAGCTTGGGACACTGGGACTATGGCTACACCTTC
CASSLGHWDYGYTF
>TRBD1|NA|TRBJ1-2|TRBV18
TGTGCCAGCTCAGCCTCCGGGACAGTCAACTATGGCTACACCTTC
CASSASGTVNYGYTF
>NA|NA|TRBJ1-1|TRBV29-1
TGCAGCGTTGTGAATCTGGGTCACACTGAAGCTTTCTTT
CSVVNLGHTEAFF
>NA|few|TRBJ1-5|TRBV5-4
TGTGCCAGCAGCCCGCTTGGGGACGTTAGCAATCAGCCCCAGCATTTT
CASSPLGDVSNQPQHF
>TRBD1|NA|TRBJ1-2|TRBV4-3
TGCGCCAGCAGCCACCGAGTGGGACAGAGTATCGGCTACACCTTC
CASSHRVGQSIGYTF
>NA|NA|TRBJ2-2|TRBV4-1
TGCGCCAGCAGCACAGGGAGGACCGGGGAGCTGTTTTTT
CASSTGRTGELFF
>NA|NA|TRBJ2-3|TRBV4-2
TGTGCCAGCAGCCAACAGGATTCCGGCGTAGATACGCAGTATTTT
CASSQQDSGVDTQYF
>NA|NA|TRBJ2-3|TRBV2
TGTGCCAGCAGTGTCGACAGGTTTAGCACAGATACGCAGTATTTT
CASSVDRFSTDTQYF
>NA|NA|TRBJ2-7|TRBV10-3
TGTGCCATCAATCGGGGCAGGGAGCACGAGCAGTACTTC
CAINRGREHEQYF
>TRBD1|NA|TRBJ1-2|TRBV9
TGTGCCAGTTCGGGGACAGGGGGATTTGGCTACACCTTC
CASSGTGGFGYTF
>TRBD2|NA|TRBJ2-5|TRBV4-2
TGTGCCAGCAGTCTAAATAGCGGGGGGACCGGAGAGACCCAGTACTTC
CASSLNSGGTGETQYF
>NA|NA|TRBJ2-7|TRBV2
TGTGCCAGCAGTGATCAGGGTTGCGAGCAGTACTTC
CASSDQGCEQYF
>NA|NA|TRBJ2-7|TRBV10-1
TGCGCCAGCAGCCACCAGGGTACCTACGAGCAGTACTTC
CASSHQGTYEQYF
>NA|NA|TRBJ2-1|TRBV6-5
TGTGCCAGCAGTTTATCTAGCGCCCTGTACAATGAGCAGTTCTTC
CASSLSSALYNEQFF
>NA|NA|TRBJ1-6|TRBV6-5
TGTGCCAGCAGTCCAGGGACCGCGGGTTCACCCCTCCACTTT
CASSPGTAGSPLHF
>NA|NA|TRBJ2-3|TRBV5-6
TGTGCCAGCAGCGTACTTGTAGGGACAGATACGCAGTATTTT
CASSVLVGTDTQYF
>TRBD1|NA|TRBJ2-2|TRBV7-9
TGTGCCAGCAGCCAGACCAGGGGGTCATCTTCTGGGGAGCTGTTTTTT
CASSQTRGSSSGELFF
>TRBD1|NA|TRBJ1-1|TRBV23-1
TGCGCCAGCAGTCAAAGGACAGGGACGCACTCTGAAGCTTTCTTT
CASSQRTGTHSEAFF
>NA|NA|TRBJ1-1|TRBV4-3
TGCGCCAGCAGCCAACGGCAGGGCACTGAAGCTTTCTTT
CASSQRQGTEAFF
>NA|few|TRBJ2-3|TRBV7-6
TGTGCCAGCAGCTTAGTGGCAGGCACAGATACGCAGTATTTT
CASSLVAGTDTQYF
>TRBD1|NA|TRBJ1-1|TRBV7-2
TGTGCCAGCAGCGTAGGGACAGACACTGAAGCTTTCTTT
CASSVGTDTEAFF
>TRBD2|NA|TRBJ2-3|TRBV28
TGTGCCAGCAGTTTTGCCGCGGGGGGGGCCTCAGATACGCAGTATTTT
CASSFAAGGASDTQYF
>NA|NA|TRBJ2-5|TRBV5-1
TGCGCCAGCAGCTTGAGACAACCAGGCGAGACCCAGTACTTC
CASSLRQPGETQYF
>TRBD1|NA|TRBJ1-1|TRBV5-1
TGCGCCAGCAGCACCCGACAGGGACTAAACACTGAAGCTTTCTTT
CASSTRQGLNTEAFF
>TRBD1|NA|TRBJ1-5|TRBV13
TGTGCCAGCAGCCCGGTACAGGGGGTATGCAGCAATCAGCCCCAGCATTTT
CASSPVQGVCSNQPQHF
>TRBD2|NA|TRBJ2-1|TRBV9
TGTGCCAGCAGCGTAACCACTAGCGGGGAGGGGAATGAGCAGTTCTTC
CASSVTTSGEGNEQFF
>NA|once|TRBJ1-1|TRBV19
TGTGCCAGTAGGGGGGCGCGACAGATGAACACTGAAGCTTTCTTT
CASRGARQMNTEAFF
>NA|NA|TRBJ2-3|TRBV25-1
TGTGCCAGCAGTGTTATAGGGACAGATACGCAGTATTTT
CASSVIGTDTQYF
>TRBD1|NA|TRBJ1-3|TRBV7-7
TGTGCTAGCAGCTTGGCCGGGACAGGGACAGGAAACACCATATATTTT
CASSLAGTGTGNTIYF
>NA|few|TRBJ1-2|TRBV2
TGTGCCAGCAGCGCTGTGGGACCCCTTAACTATGGCTACACCTTC
CASSAVGPLNYGYTF
>TRBD1|once|TRBJ1-1|TRBV18
TGTGCCAGCTCCCCGACAGGGGAGGGTGAAGCTTTCTTT
CASSPTGEGEAFF
>NA|few|TRBJ1-5|TRBV18
TGTGCCAGCTCAATCGGGGGTTTAGGGGGTCAGCCCCAGCATTTT
CASSIGGLGGQPQHF
>TRBD2|NA|TRBJ2-3|TRBV4-3
TGCGCCAGCAGCCAAGCCGGGGGGGATACGCAGTATTTT
CASSQAGGDTQYF
>TRBD1|NA|TRBJ1-4|TRBV5-1
TGCGCCAGCAGCTCGGGACAGCTTACTAATGAAAAACTGTTTTTT
CASSSGQLTNEKLFF
>NA|NA|TRBJ1-1|TRBV19
TGTGCCAGTAGTATCCCTAGGGGGAACACTGAAGCTTTCTTT
CASSIPRGNTEAFF